These 2 T cell receptor beta chains were all obtained from the same sample, sequenced in a study of identical twins. Each CDR3 protein gets one entry after TCRdb re-called the 5' RACE reads with MiXCR. The sample lists over 200,000 distinct CDR3 sequences, over 5% occurring once. The data also belong to a second study, concerning T cells expressing NK-cell markers.

The source material was CD8+ T cells sorted from blood. The receptors come from a young woman in good health.

This clonotype was counted only a few times. The J gene is TRBJ2-7, the V gene TRBV29-1; maybe TRBD1 (6 bases). Trimming took off 1 base at V and 2 bases at J, with 12 bases between the two ends. Germline CDR1 and CDR2: SQVTM and ANQGSEA. The CDR3 runs to 14 residues. In DNA, the CDR3 is TGCAGCGTTGAAGGTACAGGGAAAACCTACGAGCAGTACTTC. Protein: CSVEGTGKTYEQYF.

The V gene is TRBV10-1, the J gene TRBJ2-5, with TRBD1 matching over 9 bases. Unmatched junction bases numbered 11, after V lost 5 bases and J lost 4 bases. The germline gives CDR1 WNHNN, CDR2 SYGVQD (reference sequence). This CDR3 region has 16 residues. Here the CDR3 reads CASSRDREAGRETQYF. The CDR3 bases are TGCGCCAGCAGTCGGGACAGGGAGGCAGGTCGAGAGACCCAGTACTTC.